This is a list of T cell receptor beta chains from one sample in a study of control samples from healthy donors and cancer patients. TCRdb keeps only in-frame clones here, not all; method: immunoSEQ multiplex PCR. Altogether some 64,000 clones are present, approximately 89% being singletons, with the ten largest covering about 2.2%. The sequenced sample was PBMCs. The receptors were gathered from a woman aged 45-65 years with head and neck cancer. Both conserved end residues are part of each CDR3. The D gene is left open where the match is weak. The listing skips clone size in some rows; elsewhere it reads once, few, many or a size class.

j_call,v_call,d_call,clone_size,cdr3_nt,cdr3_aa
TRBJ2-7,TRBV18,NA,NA,TGTGCCAGCTCACCAGGGCCGGGATACTACGAGCAGTACTTC,CASSPGPGYYEQYF
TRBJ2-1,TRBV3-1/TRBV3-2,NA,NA,TGTGCCAGCAGCCGAGGAAACCGACTAGGATCAAGTGTCAATGAGCAGTTCTTC,CASSRGNRLGSSVNEQFF
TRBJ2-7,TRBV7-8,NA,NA,TGTGCCAGCAGCTTAGTGGCGGGGGTCCGGGGGCGCGAGCAGTACTTC,CASSLVAGVRGREQYF
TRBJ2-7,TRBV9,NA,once,TGTGCCAGCAGCGTTCGGGCAGGGCTAACCTACGAGCAGTACTTC,CASSVRAGLTYEQYF
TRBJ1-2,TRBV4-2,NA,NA,TGTGCCAGCAGCCCGAGGGGGACGACATCCCCGAGTGAAAACTATGGCTACACCTTC,CASSPRGTTSPSENYGYTF
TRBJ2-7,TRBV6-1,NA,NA,TGTGCCAGCAGTGAGATTGAAACGGGACCCAGCTCCTACGAGCAGTACTTC,CASSEIETGPSSYEQYF
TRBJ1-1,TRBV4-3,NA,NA,TGCGCCAGCAGCCAAGGAGTGAGGGGCGGGACTGAAGCTTTCTTT,CASSQGVRGGTEAFF
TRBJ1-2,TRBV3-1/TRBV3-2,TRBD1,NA,TGTGCCAGCAGCCCGGGACAGGGAAACGACTATGGCTACACCTTC,CASSPGQGNDYGYTF
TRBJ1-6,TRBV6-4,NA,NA,TGTGCCAGCAGTGACCGCCTATTCCCCCTTGAGGGGATATGCAATGGGTCCCTCCACTTT,CASSDRLFPLEGICNGSLHF
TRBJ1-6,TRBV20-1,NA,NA,TGCAGTGCTAGTGTCGGACAGCTGTCGCCACCCCTCCACTTT,CSASVGQLSPPLHF
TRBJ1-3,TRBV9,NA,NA,TGTGCCAGCAGCGTCGGGGGCACTGGAAACACCATATATTTT,CASSVGGTGNTIYF
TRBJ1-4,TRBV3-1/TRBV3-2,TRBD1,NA,TGTGCCAGCAGCCAAGACGCCAGGGGGAAGGAAAAACTGTTTTTT,CASSQDARGKEKLFF
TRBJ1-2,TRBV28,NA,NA,TGTGCCAGCAGTTCGTTGGTCGCGTTCTCTGGCTACACCTTC,CASSSLVAFSGYTF
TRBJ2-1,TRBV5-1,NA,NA,TGCGCCAGCAGCCTGGACAGGAGGGGTGAGCAGTTCTTC,CASSLDRRGEQFF
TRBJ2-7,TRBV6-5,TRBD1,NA,TGTGCCAGCAGCCGGGACAGCGCCTACGAGCAGTACTTC,CASSRDSAYEQYF
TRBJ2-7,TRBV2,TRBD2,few,TGTGCCAGTCTCCCCGGTGGGACTAGTGACGAGCAGTACTTC,CASLPGGTSDEQYF
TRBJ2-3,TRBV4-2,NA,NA,TGTGCCAGCAGCCAAGGTACTAATGCGGGGTCAAACACAGATACGCAGTATTTT,CASSQGTNAGSNTDTQYF
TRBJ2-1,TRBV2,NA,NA,TGTGCCAGCAGTGAAGAGGGGTGGGGCATAAAAATGGACAATGAGCAGTTCTTC,CASSEEGWGIKMDNEQFF
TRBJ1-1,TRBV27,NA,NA,TGTGCCAGCAGTTCCCAACTACAGCCCTCCACTGAAGCTTTCTTT,CASSSQLQPSTEAFF
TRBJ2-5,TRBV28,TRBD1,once,TGTGCCAGCAGCTTACCAGGGGGCCAAGAGACCCAGTACTTC,CASSLPGGQETQYF
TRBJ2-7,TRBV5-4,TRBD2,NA,TGTGCCAGCAGCTTGAAAAGCGGGGGGACCTACGAGCAGTACTTC,CASSLKSGGTYEQYF
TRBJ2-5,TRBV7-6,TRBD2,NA,TGTGCCAGCAGCTTCCGGCAGGGAGGGGAGACCCAGTACTTC,CASSFRQGGETQYF
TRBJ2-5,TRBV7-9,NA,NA,TGTGCCAGCAGCTTTCGTACTGGGGGGGAGACCCAGTACTTC,CASSFRTGGETQYF
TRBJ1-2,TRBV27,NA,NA,TGTGCCAGCAGTTTAGACTTAAACTATGGCTACACCTTC,CASSLDLNYGYTF
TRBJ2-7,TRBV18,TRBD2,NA,TGTGCCAGCTCACCACCGGGCAATCTAGCGGGGAATTTCTACGAGCAGTACTTC,CASSPPGNLAGNFYEQYF
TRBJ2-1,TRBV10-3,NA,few,TGTGCCATCAGGGGGGATAGCTCCTACAATGAGCAGTTCTTC,CAIRGDSSYNEQFF
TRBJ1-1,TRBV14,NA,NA,TGTGCCAGCAGCCGGAAAAATGGGGGGTTGGGGAACGGTCGTGAAGCTTTCTTT,CASSRKNGGLGNGREAFF
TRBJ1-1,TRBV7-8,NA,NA,TGTGCCAGCAGCTTAGGACGGATGAACACTGAAGCTTTCTTT,CASSLGRMNTEAFF
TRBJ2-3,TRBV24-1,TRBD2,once,TGTGCCACCAGTGACCCAGGACTAGCAGATACGCAGTATTTT,CATSDPGLADTQYF
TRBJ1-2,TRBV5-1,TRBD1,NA,TGCGCCAGCAGCCCAAAGGGACAGGGACACGGCTACACCTTC,CASSPKGQGHGYTF
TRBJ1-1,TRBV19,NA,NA,TGTGCCAGTAGTATTGGGGGCAGGCTCATAACTGAAGCTTTCTTT,CASSIGGRLITEAFF
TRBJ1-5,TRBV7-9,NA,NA,TGTGCCAGCAGCACCTACGGGGCCCAAGGCAATCAGCCCCAGCATTTT,CASSTYGAQGNQPQHF
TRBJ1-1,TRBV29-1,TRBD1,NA,TGCAGCGTTCTTCAGCATCAGGGGGAGGCTTTCTTT,CSVLQHQGEAFF
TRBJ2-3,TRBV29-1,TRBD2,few,TGCAGCGTTGTGTCTAGCGGGGCTCCCACAGATACGCAGTATTTT,CSVVSSGAPTDTQYF
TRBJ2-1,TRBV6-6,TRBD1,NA,TGTGCCAGTCGGACAGGGCACAAAGTGGCGGACAATGAGCAGTTCTTC,CASRTGHKVADNEQFF
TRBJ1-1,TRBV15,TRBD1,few,TGTGCCACCAGCGGAAGACAGGGATTAAAAGCTTTCTTT,CATSGRQGLKAFF
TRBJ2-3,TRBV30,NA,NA,TGTGCCTGGCTAACCCGGGACCCAAGGACAGATACGCAGTATTTT,CAWLTRDPRTDTQYF
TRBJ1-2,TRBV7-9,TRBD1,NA,TGTGCCAGCAGCTTAGCCCGGACAGGGGCCTATGGCTACACCTTC,CASSLARTGAYGYTF
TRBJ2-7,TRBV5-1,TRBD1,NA,TGCGCCAGCAGCTTGGGACAGGGGTACGGGGACTACGAGCAGTACTTC,CASSLGQGYGDYEQYF
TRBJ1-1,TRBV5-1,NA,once,TGCGCCAGCAGCTGGGGGCCCGTCCTACGGGGGACTGAAGCTTTCTTT,CASSWGPVLRGTEAFF
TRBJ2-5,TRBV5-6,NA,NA,TGTGCCAGCAGCTTGAGGTGGGAGACCCAGTACTTC,CASSLRWETQYF
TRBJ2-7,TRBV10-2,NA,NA,TGCGCCAGCAGTGAAGGACGTGGCTACGAGCAGTACTTC,CASSEGRGYEQYF
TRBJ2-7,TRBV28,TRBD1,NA,TGTGCCAGCAGTGCAACCGGGACAGGGAGATACGAGCAGTACTTC,CASSATGTGRYEQYF
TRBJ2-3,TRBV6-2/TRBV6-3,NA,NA,TGTGCCAGCAGTTACGGGGGAAGGAATACGCAGTATTTT,CASSYGGRNTQYF
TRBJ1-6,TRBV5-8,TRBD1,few,TGTGCCAGCAGCTTGGAGGGACAGGGGGCGAATTCACCCCTCCACTTT,CASSLEGQGANSPLHF
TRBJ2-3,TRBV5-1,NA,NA,NA,CASSSSGGGAPDTQYF
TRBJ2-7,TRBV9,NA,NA,TGTGCCAGCAGCGTAGCTGCAGGGCGGTCCTACGAGCAGTACTTC,CASSVAAGRSYEQYF
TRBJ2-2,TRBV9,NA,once,TGTGCCAGCAGGAGGGATACCGGGGAGCTGTTTTTT,CASRRDTGELFF
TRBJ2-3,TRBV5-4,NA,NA,TGTGCCAGCAGTATCGTAGGGGGAGATACGCAGTATTTT,CASSIVGGDTQYF
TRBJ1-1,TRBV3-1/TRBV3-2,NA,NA,TGTGCCAGCAGCCAAGATAAGTACACTGAAGCTTTCTTT,CASSQDKYTEAFF
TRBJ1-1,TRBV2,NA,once,TGTGCCAGTACTCCCTCACGATGGACTGAAGCTTTCTTT,CASTPSRWTEAFF
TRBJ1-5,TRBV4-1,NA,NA,TGCGCCAGCAGCCAAGAGAGGGGGTTAAGGCAACGCCTTTATAGCAATCAGCCCCAGCATTTT,CASSQERGLRQRLYSNQPQHF
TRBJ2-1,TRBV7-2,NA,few,TGTGCCAGCAGCTTAGCCTTTTCCTTCTACAATGAGCAGTTCTTC,CASSLAFSFYNEQFF